The clone carrying this T cell receptor (beta chain) has just a few counts. Antigen: not known. This specimen belongs to a study of tumour-infiltrating T cells in Burkitt lymphoma. In the study overall: The Burkitt lymphoma cohort spanned all epidemiological subtypes. Overall and progression-free survival were predicted by productive clonality.

Study findings and constraints: Public clonotypes, several, appeared across numerous Burkitt lymphoma patients.

Looked up from germline, CDR1 is SGHRS and CDR2 is YFSETQ. The CDR3 sequence is 15 residues long. V dropped 5 bases and J dropped 3 bases, with 14 bases sitting between them. Measured with immunoSEQ multiplex PCR; TCRdb has only the in-frame clones, and not every one. The table lists over 950 clones, 16% of them singletons, with 6% to 8.5% in the top ten. V gene TRBV5-1 combines with J gene TRBJ2-2, with D maybe TRBD2 (6 bases). Input material: tumor tissue. This clonotype originated in a human donor with Burkitt lymphoma. CDR3: CASRKQPGDTGELFF. The CDR3 region has the DNA TGCGCCAGCAGAAAACAGCCGGGGGACACCGGGGAGCTGTTTTTT. Complete variable domain (other parts from reference TRBV5-1 and TRBJ2-2): KAGVTQTPRYLIKTRGQQVTLSCSPISGHRSVSWYQQTPGQGLQFLFEYFSETQRNKGNFPGRFSGRQFSNSRSEMNVSTLELGDSALYLCASRKQPGDTGELFFGEGSRLTVL.